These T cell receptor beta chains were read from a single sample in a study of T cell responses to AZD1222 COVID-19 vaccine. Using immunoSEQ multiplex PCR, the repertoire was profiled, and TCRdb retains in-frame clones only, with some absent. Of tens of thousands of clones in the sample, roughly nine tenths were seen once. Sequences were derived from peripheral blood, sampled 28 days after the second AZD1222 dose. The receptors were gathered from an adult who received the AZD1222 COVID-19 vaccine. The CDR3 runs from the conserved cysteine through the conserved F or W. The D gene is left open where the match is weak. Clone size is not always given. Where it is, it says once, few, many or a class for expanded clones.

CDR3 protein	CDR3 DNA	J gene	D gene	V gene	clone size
CASSDPGSSTDTQYF	TGTGCCAGCAGTGACCCGGGGTCTAGCACAGATACGCAGTATTTT	TRBJ2-3	-	TRBV6-4	-
CSLYGGPNYGYTF	TGCAGCCTGTACGGGGGGCCTAACTATGGCTACACCTTC	TRBJ1-2	-	TRBV29-1	-
CASSQAALGSYEQYF	TGCGCCAGCAGCCAAGCAGCCCTGGGCTCCTACGAGCAGTACTTC	TRBJ2-7	-	TRBV4-3	once
CASSPLVGQSSGANVLTF	TGTGCCAGCTCACCATTGGTGGGACAGAGCTCTGGGGCCAACGTCCTGACTTTC	TRBJ2-6	TRBD1	TRBV18	-
CASSLDLEAFF	TGTGCCAGCAGCTTGGACCTTGAAGCTTTCTTT	TRBJ1-1	-	TRBV5-5	-
CASGLSWGTNTGELFF	TGTGCTAGTGGTTTGTCTTGGGGAACGAACACCGGGGAGCTGTTTTTT	TRBJ2-2	-	TRBV12-5	-
CASSQVGTISYEQYF	TGTGCCAGCAGCCAAGTGGGGACTATCTCCTACGAGCAGTACTTC	TRBJ2-7	TRBD2	TRBV4-2	-
CAISEFRTRYEQYF	TGTGCCATCAGTGAGTTTCGGACTCGATACGAGCAGTACTTC	TRBJ2-7	-	TRBV10-3	-
CASSTLRQGAGNVLTF	TGTGCCAGCAGCACCTTAAGACAGGGGGCGGGCAACGTCCTGACTTTC	TRBJ2-6	TRBD1	TRBV14	-
CASSFGQPNTEAFF	TGTGCCAGCAGCTTTGGCCAGCCGAACACTGAAGCTTTCTTT	TRBJ1-1	-	TRBV7-9	-
CASSATGERNYGYTF	TGTGCCAGCAGCGCTACAGGGGAACGGAACTATGGCTACACCTTC	TRBJ1-2	TRBD1	TRBV6-5	-
CACSVGYTEAFF	TGTGCCTGCTCTGTAGGTTACACTGAAGCTTTCTTT	TRBJ1-1	-	TRBV30	-
CASSGGLPPETQYF	TGTGCCAGCAGCGGCGGACTTCCGCCGGAGACCCAGTACTTC	TRBJ2-5	-	TRBV11-2	-
CASSRDRGRGNIQYF	TGTGCCAGCTCACGGGACAGGGGGCGCGGAAACATTCAGTACTTC	TRBJ2-4	TRBD1	TRBV18	-
CASSTLAGVTGELFF	TGTGCCAGTAGTACCCTAGCGGGGGTAACCGGGGAGCTGTTTTTT	TRBJ2-2	TRBD2	TRBV19	-
CASSWGTGGGQPQHF	TGTGCCAGCAGCTGGGGGACAGGGGGCGGTCAGCCCCAGCATTTT	TRBJ1-5	TRBD1	TRBV5-5	-
CASSQSIRVAGVAYNEQFF	TGCGCCAGCAGTCAATCGATCAGGGTAGCGGGAGTGGCCTACAATGAGCAGTTCTTC	TRBJ2-1	TRBD2	TRBV23-1	-
CASSLGGEGTQYF	TGTGCCAGCAGTTTGGGAGGGGAAGGTACGCAGTATTTT	TRBJ2-3	TRBD2	TRBV12-3/TRBV12-4	-
CASSRDGWPNYGYTF	TGTGCCAGCAGTCGTGACGGCTGGCCTAACTATGGCTACACCTTC	TRBJ1-2	-	TRBV28	few
CASRTDTHNEQFF	TGTGCCAGCAGAACCGACACTCACAATGAGCAGTTCTTC	TRBJ2-1	-	TRBV2	-
CASSLGNEQFF	TGCGCCAGCAGCTTGGGGAATGAGCAGTTCTTC	TRBJ2-1	-	TRBV5-1	-
CASRAGQGNSPLHF	TGTGCCAGCAGGGCCGGACAGGGAAATTCACCCCTCCACTTT	TRBJ1-6	TRBD1	TRBV7-9	-
CASSTWTGMNTEAFF	TGTGCCAGCAGCACATGGACGGGGATGAACACTGAAGCTTTCTTT	TRBJ1-1	-	TRBV7-8	-
CASRGTSAPLGQETQYF	TGCGCCAGCAGGGGGACTAGCGCCCCACTGGGCCAAGAGACCCAGTACTTC	TRBJ2-5	TRBD2	TRBV10-1	once
CASSAGPSSYNEQFF	TGTGCCAGCAGCGCGGGGCCGAGCTCCTACAATGAGCAGTTCTTC	TRBJ2-1	-	TRBV9	-
CSLERSHYGYTF	TGCAGCCTTGAACGCAGTCATTATGGCTACACCTTC	TRBJ1-2	-	TRBV29-1	-
CASSALGSPLHF	TGTGCCAGCAGCGCCCTAGGGTCACCCCTCCACTTT	TRBJ1-6	-	TRBV9	-
CASDPGRDNEQFF	TGTGCCAGCGATCCGGGACGGGACAATGAGCAGTTCTTC	TRBJ2-1	-	TRBV2	-
CASSLGTGLTEQYF	TGTGCCAGCAGTTTAGGGACAGGGTTAACCGAGCAGTACTTC	TRBJ2-7	TRBD1	TRBV27	-
CASRRQEFLDTEAFF	TGTGCCAGCAGAAGACAGGAATTCCTGGACACTGAAGCTTTCTTT	TRBJ1-1	-	TRBV6-5	-
CASSYLAGATDTQYF	TGTGCCAGCAGCTATCTAGCGGGGGCAACAGATACGCAGTATTTT	TRBJ2-3	TRBD2	TRBV7-9	-
CASNLGGQGGRYTF	TGTGCCAGTAATCTTGGGGGACAAGGCGGACGCTACACCTTC	TRBJ1-2	-	TRBV19	-
CASSPGQVGEQYF	TGTGCCAGCAGTCCGGGACAGGTGGGCGAGCAGTACTTC	TRBJ2-7	TRBD1	TRBV12-3/TRBV12-4	-
CASSVSQERGSPLHF	TGTGCCAGCAGCGTATCACAGGAAAGAGGTTCACCCCTCCACTTT	TRBJ1-6	-	TRBV9	once
CASSPRAVNMNTEAFF	TGTGCCAGCTCACCAAGGGCAGTTAACATGAACACTGAAGCTTTCTTT	TRBJ1-1	-	TRBV18	-
CASRPGQPYNEQFF	TGTGCCAGCAGACCGGGACAGCCATACAATGAGCAGTTCTTC	TRBJ2-1	TRBD1	TRBV19	-
CASSQLTGANEKLFF	TGTGCCAGCAGCCAATTAACGGGGGCTAATGAAAAACTGTTTTTT	TRBJ1-4	-	TRBV7-9	-
CASSIRPKPRGYNEQFF	TGTGCCAGTAGTATCCGTCCCAAACCCCGAGGTTACAATGAGCAGTTCTTC	TRBJ2-1	-	TRBV19	once
CASSPPMRGSGDTQYF	TGTGCCAGCTCACCACCGATGCGGGGGTCAGGAGATACGCAGTATTTT	TRBJ2-3	TRBD2	TRBV18	-